In this sample, the clone carrying this TCR beta chain turned up many times. Its antigen is still unknown. This specimen belongs to a study of T cell repertoires in cytomegalovirus infection. Study results and limitations: Summed frequency of public TCR beta families distinguished CMV carriers with the relevant HLA.

TCRdb redid the calling of the reads with MiXCR, one entry per CDR3 protein. There are 450,000 to 550,000 distinct CDR3 sequences in the sample; 16% occur only once, and about 24% lies in the top ten. The CDR3 totals 16 residues. Trimming took 4 bases from V and 3 from J; bases not matched to a gene: 5. Germline assignment: CDR1 MNHEY and CDR2 SVGEGT. The source is a human donor in good health (CMV status not recorded). Some clones in this sample may be carry-over from other donors' samples. The sample was CD8+ T cells from PBMCs. The chain joins TRBV6-2 or TRBV6-3 to TRBJ2-2; 10 positions agree with TRBD2. CDR3 loop: CASSLPLAGDTGELFF. In DNA form, the CDR3 reads TGTGCCAGCAGTTTGCCCCTAGCGGGAGACACCGGGGAGCTGTTTTTT.